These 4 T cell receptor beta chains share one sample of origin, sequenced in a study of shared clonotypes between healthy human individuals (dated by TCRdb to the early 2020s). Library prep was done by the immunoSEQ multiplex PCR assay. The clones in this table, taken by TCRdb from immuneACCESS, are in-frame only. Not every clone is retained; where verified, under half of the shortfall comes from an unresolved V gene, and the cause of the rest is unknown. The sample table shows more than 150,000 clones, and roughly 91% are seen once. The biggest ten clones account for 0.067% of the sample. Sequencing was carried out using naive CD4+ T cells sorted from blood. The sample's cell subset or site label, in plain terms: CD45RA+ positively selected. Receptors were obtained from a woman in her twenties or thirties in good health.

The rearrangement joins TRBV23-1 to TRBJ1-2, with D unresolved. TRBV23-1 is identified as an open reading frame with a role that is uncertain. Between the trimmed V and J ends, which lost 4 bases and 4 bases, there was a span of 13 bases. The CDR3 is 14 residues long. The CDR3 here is CASSRPGRSYGYTF. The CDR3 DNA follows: TGCGCCAGCAGTCGGCCCGGACGGAGCTATGGCTACACCTTC.

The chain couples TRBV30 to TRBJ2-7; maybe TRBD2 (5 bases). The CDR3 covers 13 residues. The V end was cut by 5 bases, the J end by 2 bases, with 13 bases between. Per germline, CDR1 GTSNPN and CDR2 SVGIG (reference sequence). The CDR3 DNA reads TGTGCCTGGTCCGGGGTCGTCCCCTACGAGCAGTACTTC. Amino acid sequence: CAWSGVVPYEQYF.

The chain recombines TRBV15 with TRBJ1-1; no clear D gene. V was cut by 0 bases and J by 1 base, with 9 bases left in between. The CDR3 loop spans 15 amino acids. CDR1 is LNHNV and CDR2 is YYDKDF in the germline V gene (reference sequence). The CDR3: CATSRDPGWNTEAFF. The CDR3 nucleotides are TGTGCCACCAGCAGAGATCCGGGGTGGAACACTGAAGCTTTCTTT.

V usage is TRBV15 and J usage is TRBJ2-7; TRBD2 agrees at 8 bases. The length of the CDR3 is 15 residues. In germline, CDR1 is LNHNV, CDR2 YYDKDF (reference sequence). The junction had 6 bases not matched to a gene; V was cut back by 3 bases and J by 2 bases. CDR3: CATSSGTRGPYEQYF. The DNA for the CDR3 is TGTGCCACCAGCAGCGGGACTAGGGGTCCCTACGAGCAGTACTTC.